Below, 22 T cell receptor beta chains from the same sample are listed, as sequenced in a study of blood T cell repertoires in COVID-19. Here immunoSEQ multiplex PCR was the method, and the copy in TCRdb shows in-frame clones only, minus some. Of fewer than 400,000 clones listed, about 87% were seen once; the top ten hold less than 3.5%. Sequences were obtained from peripheral blood. These TCRs come from a human donor in a cohort sampled during active COVID-19.

The chain is built from TRBV5-1 and TRBJ2-3; the D gene is possibly TRBD1 (5 bases). This CDR3 has 15 amino acids. CDR1 and CDR2 from the germline V gene are SGHRS and YFSETQ. V was clipped by 0 bases and J by 2 bases, with 10 bases between them. The CDR3 nucleotides read TGCGCCAGCAGCTTGGAGCGCGGACACACAGATACGCAGTATTTT. Its translation: CASSLERGHTDTQYF.

The chain has TRBV30 and TRBJ1-5; no definite D call. V lost 2 bases, J lost 2 bases, and 7 bases lay in between. The CDR3 totals 13 residues. Per the germline V gene, CDR1 is GTSNPN and CDR2 is SVGIG (reference sequence). The CDR3 nucleotides read TGTGCCTGGAGTTACAGTGGCAATCAGCCCCAGCATTTT. Encoded protein: CAWSYSGNQPQHF.

This sequence joins TRBV6-5 and TRBJ1-4, with 7 positions matching TRBD1. Germline V CDR1 and CDR2: MNHEY, SVGAGI. The ends lost 4 bases at V and 7 bases at J; junction bases unmatched: 6. The CDR3 has 14 residues. The chain's CDR3 is CASSSGTAGEKLFF. CDR3 nucleotide sequence: TGTGCCAGCAGTTCCGGGACAGCGGGTGAAAAACTGTTTTTT.

This chain joins TRBV14 and TRBJ1-1; 7 bases align to TRBD1. The CDR3 runs 18 residues. Germline-derived CDR1 and CDR2 are SGHDN and FVKESK. J was trimmed by 0 bases and V by 4 bases; bases with no gene match: 14. The CDR3 nucleotides read TGTGCCAGCAGCCTATTAACAGGGGCCGCGGGGATGAACACTGAAGCTTTCTTT. Encoded protein: CASSLLTGAAGMNTEAFF.

This clone was counted only a few times. The rearrangement links TRBV7-8 to TRBJ1-2; D unclear. V lost 0 bases and J lost 4, with 15 bases in between. CDR1 SGHVS and CDR2 FQNEAQ come from the germline V gene. The CDR3 contains 16 residues. CDR3 protein: CASSLANPGGSYGYTF. As DNA, the CDR3 is TGTGCCAGCAGCTTAGCAAATCCGGGAGGAAGCTATGGCTACACCTTC. Complete variable domain (other parts from reference TRBV7-8 and TRBJ1-2): GAGVSQSPRYKVAKRGQDVALRCDPISGHVSLFWYQQALGQGPEFLTYFQNEAQLDKSGLPSDRFFAERPEGSVSTLKIQRTQQEDSAVYLCASSLANPGGSYGYTFGSGTRLTVV.

V usage is TRBV5-1 and J usage is TRBJ2-1, with TRBD1 matching 10 bases. This CDR3 spans 16 amino acids. V dropped 0 bases and J dropped 2; count of bases not matched to a gene: 2. Germline-derived CDR1 and CDR2 are SGHRS and YFSETQ. CDR3 region: CASSLGTGGPYNEQFF. DNA for the CDR3: TGCGCCAGCAGCTTGGGGACAGGGGGTCCCTACAATGAGCAGTTCTTC.

This clone was counted a few times. The J gene is TRBJ1-6, the V gene TRBV15; 7 nucleotides agree with TRBD1. CDR3 length: 13 amino acids. Per the germline V gene, CDR1 is LNHNV and CDR2 is YYDKDF (reference sequence). Losses at the gene ends were 8 bases for V and 3 bases for J; bases not matched to a gene: 1. The CDR3 nucleotides read TGTGCCACCGGGGACAGCTATAATTCACCCCTCCACTTT. Protein product: CATGDSYNSPLHF.

Remarks on this clone: Other DNA variants within this sample encode the same CDR3. The V and J genes are TRBV6-5 and TRBJ2-7; the match to TRBD2 covers 16 bases. This CDR3 region has 14 residues. CDR1 is MNHEY and CDR2 is SVGAGI in the germline V gene. The trim removed 6 bases at V and 7 bases at J, leaving 3 bases unmatched. This CDR3 is CASRPGLAGGEQYF. DNA for the CDR3: TGTGCCAGCAGGCCGGGACTAGCGGGAGGGGAGCAGTACTTC.

The genes are TRBV3-1 (or the pseudogene TRBV3-2) and TRBJ1-1; D remains unclear. Germline CDR1 is LGHDT and CDR2 is YNNKEL (reference sequence). The CDR3 is 15 amino acids. V shed 5 bases and J shed 1 base, with 14 bases lying between them. Written as DNA, the CDR3 is TGTGCCAGCAGCTTCGGACTCAGGAGGAACACTGAAGCTTTCTTT. It translates to CASSFGLRRNTEAFF.

The chain joins TRBV18 to TRBJ1-1; D gene ambiguous. Germline values: CDR1 KGHSH, CDR2 LQKENI. The V end lost 3 bases, the J end lost 7 bases, and 12 bases lay between the germline ends. This CDR3 contains 13 residues. The CDR3 nucleotides are TGTGCCAGCTCACCGCCCGGGGTGGTTGAAGCTTTCTTT. It translates to CASSPPGVVEAFF.

As to this clone: The junction departs from germline at one end; a sequencing error may be responsible. CDR3 loop: CASSVAGGSSSYEQYF. The DNA for the CDR3 is TGTGCCAGCAGCGTAGCGGGAGGATCGAGCTCCTACGAGCAGTACTTC. V gene TRBV7-2 combines with J gene TRBJ2-7; 10 nucleotides agree with TRBD2. The length of the CDR3 is 16 residues. In germline, CDR1 is SGHTA, CDR2 FQGNSA.

The chain couples TRBV18 to TRBJ1-5, with TRBD1 identical over 10 bases. This CDR3 comprises 16 residues. J gave up 8 bases and V 3 bases, and 10 bases lay outside the gene matches. Germline V gene lookup returns CDR1 KGHSH and CDR2 LQKENI. CDR3 amino acids: CASSPTGGVAGKPQHF. The CDR3 DNA follows: TGTGCCAGCTCACCGACAGGGGGCGTCGCTGGGAAGCCCCAGCATTTT.

This chain connects TRBV3-1 (or the pseudogene TRBV3-2) to TRBJ1-4; D remains ambiguous. Trimming pared 2 bases from V and 0 bases from J, leaving 10 bases between. Germline V CDR1 and CDR2: LGHDT, YNNKEL (reference sequence). CDR3 length: 16 amino acids. CDR3 sequence (DNA): TGTGCCAGCAGCCAACGGGAGTTCTCAACTAATGAAAAACTGTTTTTT. As protein: CASSQREFSTNEKLFF.

The genes are TRBV30 and TRBJ2-1; TRBD2 might be the D (5 bases). V lost 1 base to trimming and J lost 5 bases, with 12 bases between them. Per germline, CDR1 GTSNPN and CDR2 SVGIG (reference sequence). The length of the CDR3 is 14 residues. CDR3 bases: TGTGCCTGGAGTGAAGGACTGCTAAACAATGAGCAGTTCTTC. This gives the protein CAWSEGLLNNEQFF.

The chain is built from TRBV6-5 and TRBJ1-4, with 10 bases lining up with TRBD1. CDR1 is MNHEY, CDR2 SVGAGI, per germline. The J segment lost 7 bases and the V segment lost 11 bases, leaving 7 bases of the junction unmatched. This CDR3 is built from 13 residues. In DNA form, the CDR3 reads TGTGCCGGCGGCCGGGACAGGGGTGAAAAACTGTTTTTT. Translation gives CAGGRDRGEKLFF.

The genes are TRBV28 and TRBJ2-1; D uncertain. This CDR3 is built from 16 residues. Germline loops: CDR1 MDHEN, CDR2 SYDVKM. V dropped 5 bases and J dropped 0 bases, with 14 bases sitting between them. As DNA, the CDR3 is TGTGCCAGCAGTCCCGGAGTGGTGAGCTCCTACAATGAGCAGTTCTTC. This sequence encodes CASSPGVVSSYNEQFF. The complete variable domain, with remaining parts taken from reference TRBV28 and TRBJ2-1, reads DVKVTQSSRYLVKRTGEKVFLECVQDMDHENMFWYRQDPGLGLRLIYFSYDVKMKEKGDIPEGYSVSREKKERFSLILESASTNQTSMYLCASSPGVVSSYNEQFFGPGTRLTVL.

J is TRBJ1-2 and V is TRBV5-4; possibly TRBD1 for D (5 bases). Germline assignment: CDR1 SGHNT and CDR2 YYREEE (reference sequence). Trimming removed 0 bases at V and 8 bases at J, with 14 bases between. This CDR3 has 14 amino acids. Here the CDR3 DNA reads TGTGCCAGCAGCTTGGTGGGTGGATCAGGGGGCTACACCTTC. Translated, it gives CASSLVGGSGGYTF. Looking up the rest from reference TRBV5-4 and TRBJ1-2 gives the full variable domain: ETGVTQSPTHLIKTRGQQVTLRCSSQSGHNTVSWYQQALGQGPQFIFQYYREEENGRGNFPPRFSGLQFPNYSSELNVNALELDDSALYLCASSLVGGSGGYTFGSGTRLTVV.

The rearrangement links TRBV3-1 (or the pseudogene TRBV3-2) to TRBJ1-1; TRBD1 is a possible D gene (5 bases). Germline CDR1 is LGHDT and CDR2 is YNNKEL (reference sequence). The V end lost 3 bases, the J end lost 4 bases, and 12 bases lay between the germline ends. This CDR3 contains 14 residues. The DNA for the CDR3 is TGTGCCAGCAGCCAGGGACTCACGAGCACTGAAGCTTTCTTT. This encodes CASSQGLTSTEAFF.

The V and J genes are TRBV9 and TRBJ1-1; D may be TRBD1 (5 bases). Trimming took 0 bases from V and 4 from J, leaving 13 bases between them. CDR3 size: 15 residues. CDR1 and CDR2 (germline): SGDLS, YYNGEE. The CDR3 DNA reads TGTGCCAGCAGCGTAGCAGGGACGGAGGGCACTGAAGCTTTCTTT. It specifies CASSVAGTEGTEAFF.

This rearrangement joins TRBV19 to TRBJ2-7; D possibly corresponds to TRBD1 (5 bases). Trimming took off 1 base at V and 2 bases at J, with 9 bases between the two ends. Germline V gives CDR1 LNHDA, CDR2 SQIVND (reference sequence). This CDR3 is 14 amino acids long. CDR3 DNA: TGTGCCAGTAGTATAGGGGCAGGGCCCTACGAGCAGTACTTC. It encodes CASSIGAGPYEQYF.

This chain joins TRBV19 and TRBJ2-1; D is unresolved. The V end lost 11 bases, the J end lost 5 bases, and 16 bases lay between the germline ends. CDR3 length: 13 amino acids. Germline CDR1 is LNHDA and CDR2 is SQIVND (reference sequence). CDR3 residues: CASAPGPNNEQFF. CDR3 coding DNA: TGTGCCTCCGCGCCAGGCCCCAACAATGAGCAGTTCTTC.

The rearrangement uses TRBV3-1 (or the pseudogene TRBV3-2) and TRBJ2-1; unclear D gene. V was pared by 3 bases and J by 6 bases, with 12 bases between. CDR3 size: 14 residues. Germline loops: CDR1 LGHDT, CDR2 YNNKEL (reference sequence). The CDR3: CASSQESFSNEQFF. CDR3 coding DNA: TGTGCCAGCAGCCAGGAGTCATTTAGCAATGAGCAGTTCTTC.